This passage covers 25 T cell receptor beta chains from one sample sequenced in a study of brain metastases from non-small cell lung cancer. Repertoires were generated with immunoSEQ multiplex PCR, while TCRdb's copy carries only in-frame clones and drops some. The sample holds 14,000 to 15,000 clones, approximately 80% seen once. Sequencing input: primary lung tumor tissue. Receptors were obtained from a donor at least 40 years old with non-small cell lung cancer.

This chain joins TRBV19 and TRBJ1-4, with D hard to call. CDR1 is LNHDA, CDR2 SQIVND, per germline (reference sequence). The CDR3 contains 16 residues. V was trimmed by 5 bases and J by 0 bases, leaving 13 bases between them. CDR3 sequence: CASSLDSGPTNEKLFF. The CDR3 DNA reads TGTGCCAGTAGTCTCGACTCAGGCCCAACTAATGAAAAACTGTTTTTT.

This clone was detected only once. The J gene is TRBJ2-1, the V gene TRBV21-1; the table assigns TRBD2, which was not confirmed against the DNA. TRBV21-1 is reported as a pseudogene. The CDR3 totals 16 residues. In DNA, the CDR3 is TGTGCCAGCAGTCAAAGGGGGGGGAGCTCCTACAATGAGCAGTTCTTC. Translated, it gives CASSQRGGSSYNEQFF.

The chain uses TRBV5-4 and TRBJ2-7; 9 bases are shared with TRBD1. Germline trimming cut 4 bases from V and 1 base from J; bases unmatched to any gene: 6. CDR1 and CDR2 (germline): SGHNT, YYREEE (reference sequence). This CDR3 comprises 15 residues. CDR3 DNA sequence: TGTGCCAGCAGCACTTGGACAGGGGATTCCTACGAGCAGTACTTC. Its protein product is CASSTWTGDSYEQYF.

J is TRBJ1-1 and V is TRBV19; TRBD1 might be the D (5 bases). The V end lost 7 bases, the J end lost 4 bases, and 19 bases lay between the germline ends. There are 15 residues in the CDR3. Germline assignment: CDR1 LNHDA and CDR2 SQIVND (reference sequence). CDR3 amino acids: CASTPGGGRSTEAFF. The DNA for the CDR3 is TGTGCCAGTACCCCCGGGGGGGGTCGGAGCACTGAAGCTTTCTTT.

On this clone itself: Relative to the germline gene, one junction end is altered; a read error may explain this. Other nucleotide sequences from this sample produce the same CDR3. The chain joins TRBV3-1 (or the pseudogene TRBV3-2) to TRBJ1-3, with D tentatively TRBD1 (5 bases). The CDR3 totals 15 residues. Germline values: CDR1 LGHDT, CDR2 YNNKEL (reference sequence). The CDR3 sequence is CASSRLGTSGNTIYF. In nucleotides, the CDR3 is TGTGCCAGCAGCCGTCTCGGGACGTCTGGAAACACTATATATTTT.

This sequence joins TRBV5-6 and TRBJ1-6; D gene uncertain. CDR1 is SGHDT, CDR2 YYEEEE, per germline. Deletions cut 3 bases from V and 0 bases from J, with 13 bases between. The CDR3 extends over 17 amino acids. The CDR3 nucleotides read TGTGCCAGCAGCTCCACAGCAAGGAGCTCCTATAATTCACCCCTCCACTTT. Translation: CASSSTARSSYNSPLHF.

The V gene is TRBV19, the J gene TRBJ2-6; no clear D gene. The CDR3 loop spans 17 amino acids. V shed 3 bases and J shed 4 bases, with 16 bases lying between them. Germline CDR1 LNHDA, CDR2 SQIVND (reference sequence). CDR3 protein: CASSIPPEISGANVLTF. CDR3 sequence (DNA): TGTGCCAGTAGTATTCCTCCTGAGATCTCAGGGGCCAACGTCCTGACTTTC.

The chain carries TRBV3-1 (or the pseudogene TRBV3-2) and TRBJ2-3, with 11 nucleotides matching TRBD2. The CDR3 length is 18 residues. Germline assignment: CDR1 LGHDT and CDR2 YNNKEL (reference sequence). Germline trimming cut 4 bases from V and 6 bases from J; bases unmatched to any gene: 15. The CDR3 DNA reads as TGTGCCAGCAGCCGCGTAACCGGGACTAGCGGTGCCAGCGATACGCAGTATTTT. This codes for CASSRVTGTSGASDTQYF.

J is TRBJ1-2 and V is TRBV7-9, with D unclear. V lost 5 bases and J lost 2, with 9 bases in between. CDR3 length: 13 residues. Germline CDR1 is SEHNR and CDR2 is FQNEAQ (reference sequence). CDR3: CASSPSPNYGYTF. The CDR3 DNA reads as TGTGCCAGCAGCCCCTCACCCAACTATGGCTACACCTTC.

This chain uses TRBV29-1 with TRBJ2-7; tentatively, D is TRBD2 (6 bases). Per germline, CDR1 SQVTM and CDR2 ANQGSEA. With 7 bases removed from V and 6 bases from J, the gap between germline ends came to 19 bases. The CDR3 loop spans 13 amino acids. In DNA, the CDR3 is TGCAGCGCCTTCGGGGCAGGGAGGTTCGAGCAGTACTTC. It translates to CSAFGAGRFEQYF.

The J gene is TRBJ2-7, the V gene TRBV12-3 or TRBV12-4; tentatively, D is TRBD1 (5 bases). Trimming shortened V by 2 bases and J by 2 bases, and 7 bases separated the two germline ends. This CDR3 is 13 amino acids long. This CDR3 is CASSLRGAYEQYF. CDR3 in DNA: TGTGCCAGCAGTTTAAGGGGTGCCTACGAGCAGTACTTC.

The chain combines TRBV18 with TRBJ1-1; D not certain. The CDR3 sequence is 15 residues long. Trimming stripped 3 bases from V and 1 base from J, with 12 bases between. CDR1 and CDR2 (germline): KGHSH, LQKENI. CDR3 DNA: TGTGCCAGCTCACCCGGCTTAACGGAGAACACTGAAGCTTTCTTT. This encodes CASSPGLTENTEAFF. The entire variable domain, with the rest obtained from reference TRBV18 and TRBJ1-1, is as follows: NAGVMQNPRHLVRRRGQEARLRCSPMKGHSHVYWYRQLPEEGLKFMVYLQKENIIDESGMPKERFSAEFPKEGPSILRIQQVVRGDSAAYFCASSPGLTENTEAFFGQGTRLTVV.

CDR3 residues: CASSPGLQETQYF. In DNA form, the CDR3 reads TGTGCCAGCTCACCGGGGCTCCAAGAGACCCAGTACTTC. This sequence joins TRBV18 and TRBJ2-5; D is possibly TRBD1 (5 bases). V was trimmed by 3 bases and J by 1 base, leaving 6 bases between them. The CDR3 has 13 amino acids. Germline CDR1 KGHSH, CDR2 LQKENI.

The CDR3 is CASSLTGTSGSTDTQYF. The CDR3 DNA sequence: TGTGCCAGCAGCTTAACCGGGACTAGCGGCAGCACAGATACGCAGTATTTT. The V and J genes are TRBV7-3 and TRBJ2-3; the match to TRBD2 covers 11 bases. Looked up from germline, CDR1 is SGHTA and CDR2 is FQGTGA. V was pared by 0 bases and J by 0 bases, with 2 bases of the junction left unmatched. The CDR3 is made up of 17 amino acids. Based on the CDR3 plus reference TRBV7-3 and TRBJ2-3, the full variable domain is GAGVSQTPSNKVTEKGKYVELRCDPISGHTALYWYRQSLGQGPEFLIYFQGTGAADDSGLPNDRFFAVRPEGSVSTLKIQRTERGDSAVYLCASSLTGTSGSTDTQYFGPGTRLTVL.

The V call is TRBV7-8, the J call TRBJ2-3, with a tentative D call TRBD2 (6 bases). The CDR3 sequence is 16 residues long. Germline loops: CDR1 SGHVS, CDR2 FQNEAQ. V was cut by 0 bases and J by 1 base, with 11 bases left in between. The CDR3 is CASSLAGGRRTDTQYF. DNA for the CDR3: TGTGCCAGCAGCTTAGCGGGGGGACGGCGCACAGATACGCAGTATTTT.

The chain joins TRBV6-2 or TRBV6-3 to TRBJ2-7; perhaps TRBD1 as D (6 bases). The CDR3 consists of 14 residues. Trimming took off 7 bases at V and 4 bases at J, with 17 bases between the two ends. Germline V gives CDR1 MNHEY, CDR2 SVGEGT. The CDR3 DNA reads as TGTGCCAGCACCCCCCACTCCGACAGGTACGAGCAGTACTTC. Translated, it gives CASTPHSDRYEQYF.

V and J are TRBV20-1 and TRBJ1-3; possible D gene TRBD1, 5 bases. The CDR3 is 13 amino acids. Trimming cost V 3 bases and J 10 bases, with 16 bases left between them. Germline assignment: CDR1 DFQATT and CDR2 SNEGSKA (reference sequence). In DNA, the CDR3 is TGCAGTGCTAGTGGTGGGGGGTCTCTAACCATATATTTT. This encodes CSASGGGSLTIYF.

The CDR3 reads CASSKLDSANSPLHF. CDR3 nucleotides: TGTGCCAGCAGCAAACTGGACAGCGCCAATTCACCCCTCCACTTT. The chain recombines TRBV9 with TRBJ1-6; D perhaps matches TRBD1 (6 bases). Per germline, CDR1 SGDLS and CDR2 YYNGEE. V lost 4 bases and J lost 7, with 15 bases in between. The CDR3 spans 15 residues.

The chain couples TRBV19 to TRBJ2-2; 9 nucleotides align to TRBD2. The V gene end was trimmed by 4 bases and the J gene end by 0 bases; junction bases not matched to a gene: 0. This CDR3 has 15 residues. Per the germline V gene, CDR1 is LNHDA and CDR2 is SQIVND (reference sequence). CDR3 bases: TGTGCCAGTAGTACTAGCGGGGCGAACACCGGGGAGCTGTTTTTT. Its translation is CASSTSGANTGELFF.

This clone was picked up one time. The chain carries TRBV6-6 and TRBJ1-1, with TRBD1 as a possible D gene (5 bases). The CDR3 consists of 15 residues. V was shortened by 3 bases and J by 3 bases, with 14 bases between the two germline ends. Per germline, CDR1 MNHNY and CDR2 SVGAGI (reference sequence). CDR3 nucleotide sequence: TGTGCCAGCAGTTATGTGAGGTGGGGCGACACTGAAGCTTTCTTT. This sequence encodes CASSYVRWGDTEAFF.

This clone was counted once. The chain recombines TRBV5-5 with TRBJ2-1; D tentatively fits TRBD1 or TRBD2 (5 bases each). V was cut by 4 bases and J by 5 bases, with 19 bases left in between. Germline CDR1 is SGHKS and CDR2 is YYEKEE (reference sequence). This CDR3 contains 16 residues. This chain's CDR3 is CASSRTGTADHNEQFF. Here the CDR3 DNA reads TGTGCCAGCAGCCGTACCGGGACGGCCGATCACAATGAGCAGTTCTTC.

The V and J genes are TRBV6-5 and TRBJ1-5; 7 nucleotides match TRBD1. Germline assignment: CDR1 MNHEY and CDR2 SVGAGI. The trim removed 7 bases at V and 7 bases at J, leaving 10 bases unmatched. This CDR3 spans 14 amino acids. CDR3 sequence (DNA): TGTGCCAGCAAAACAGGGGCCGGTGGGCAGCCCCAGCATTTT. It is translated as CASKTGAGGQPQHF.

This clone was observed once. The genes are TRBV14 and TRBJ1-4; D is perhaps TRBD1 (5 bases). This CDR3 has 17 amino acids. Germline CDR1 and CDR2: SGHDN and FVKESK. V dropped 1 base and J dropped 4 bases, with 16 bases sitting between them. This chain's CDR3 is CASSQGASGVINEKLFF. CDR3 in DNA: TGTGCCAGCAGCCAAGGTGCCTCGGGGGTTATTAATGAAAAACTGTTTTTT.

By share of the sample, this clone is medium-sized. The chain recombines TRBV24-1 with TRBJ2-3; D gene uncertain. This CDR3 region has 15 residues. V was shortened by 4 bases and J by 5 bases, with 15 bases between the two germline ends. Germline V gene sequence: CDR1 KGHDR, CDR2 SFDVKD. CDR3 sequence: CATSDLTAPLDTQYF. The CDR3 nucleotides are TGTGCCACCAGTGACTTAACGGCCCCTTTAGATACGCAGTATTTT.

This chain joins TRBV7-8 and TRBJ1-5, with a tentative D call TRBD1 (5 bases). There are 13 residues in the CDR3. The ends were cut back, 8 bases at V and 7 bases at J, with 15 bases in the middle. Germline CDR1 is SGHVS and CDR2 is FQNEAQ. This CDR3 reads CASGDGGDQPQHF. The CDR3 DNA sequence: TGTGCCAGCGGAGATGGGGGGGACCAGCCCCAGCATTTT.